Shown below are 25 T cell receptor beta chains from a single sample sequenced in a study of patients and donors after allogeneic stem cell transplantation (dated by TCRdb to the early 2020s). The receptor library was made with RT-PCR. The sequencing machine was a NextSeq 550. In TCRdb, the public reads were trimmed at Q25 with fastp and aligned with MiXCR, with productive beta chains retained. Merged by CDR3 protein, the rows form single entries marked with the most common genes and DNA. The sample table holds about 90,000 distinct CDR3 sequences, of which approximately 49% were seen once. Jointly, the top ten make up roughly two thirds of the sample. Sequencing was carried out using blood, either unsorted or a sorted T cell fraction (not recorded which). These receptors all stem from a human donor who was either an allogeneic HSCT recipient or a stem cell or donor lymphocyte infusion donor (not recorded which). It is not recorded whose cells these are; they may come from a transplant donor.

This sequence joins TRBV27 and TRBJ1-2; a weak D match, TRBD1 (5 bases). The CDR3 spans 14 residues. Germline V gene sequence: CDR1 MNHEY, CDR2 SMNVEV (reference sequence). Trimming cost V 5 bases and J 2 bases, with 12 bases left between them. The DNA of the CDR3 is TGTGCCAGCAGTCCTCGGGGCAGCAACTATGGCTACACCTTC. As protein: CASSPRGSNYGYTF.

This rearrangement joins TRBV27 to TRBJ2-2, with 7 bases lining up with TRBD2. CDR1 is MNHEY, CDR2 SMNVEV, per germline (reference sequence). V lost 8 bases, J lost 3 bases, and 12 bases stayed unmatched. The CDR3 is 16 residues long. CDR3 amino acids: CASREGGVWDTGELFF. The CDR3 coding sequence is TGTGCCAGCCGCGAGGGAGGGGTGTGGGACACCGGGGAGCTGTTTTTT.

This clonotype was seen a few times. The genes are TRBV4-2 and TRBJ1-5; D unclear. CDR3 length equals 15 residues. V lost 0 bases and J 4 bases, leaving 10 bases between the germline ends. Germline CDR1 LGHNA, CDR2 YNFKEQ. The CDR3 protein is CASSQDRPFNQPQHF. The CDR3 nucleotides read TGTGCCAGCAGCCAAGATCGGCCTTTTAATCAGCCCCAGCATTTT.

This chain joins TRBV29-1 and TRBJ1-2; D not certain. This CDR3 region has 10 residues. Trimming stripped 6 bases from V and 7 bases from J, with 9 bases between. Germline assignment: CDR1 SQVTM and CDR2 ANQGSEA. The CDR3 here is CSVGDSGYTF. In nucleotides, the CDR3 is TGCAGCGTCGGCGATAGTGGCTACACCTTC.

This clonotype is a singleton in its sample. The chain links TRBV7-2 to TRBJ1-2; 9 bases align to TRBD1. This CDR3 is 16 amino acids long. Germline CDR1 and CDR2: SGHTA and FQGNSA. J was trimmed by 4 bases and V by 2 bases; bases with no gene match: 8. CDR3 amino acids: CASSLFPGQGVYGYTF. In DNA form, the CDR3 reads TGTGCCAGCAGCTTATTCCCGGGACAGGGAGTCTATGGCTACACCTTC.

The rearrangement uses TRBV12-3 or TRBV12-4 and TRBJ2-1; 9 bases match TRBD1. After removal of 5 bases from V and 5 bases from J, the junction contained 7 bases not matched to a gene. The CDR3 extends over 15 amino acids. The CDR3 region is CASSDPGQGNNEQFF. The CDR3 DNA reads TGTGCCAGCAGTGACCCGGGACAGGGAAACAATGAGCAGTTCTTC.

J is TRBJ1-5 and V is TRBV6-2 or TRBV6-3; TRBD1 aligns across 9 bases. This CDR3 has 14 residues. The ends lost 7 bases at V and 6 bases at J; junction bases unmatched: 7. The germline V gene has CDR1 MNHEY and CDR2 SVGEGT. The CDR3 sequence is CASIEQGAAQPQHF. The CDR3 coding sequence is TGTGCCAGCATCGAACAGGGGGCGGCTCAGCCCCAGCATTTT.

The table lists this clonotype with a few counts. The genes are TRBV5-1 and TRBJ1-4; no clear D. Per germline, CDR1 SGHRS and CDR2 YFSETQ. Trimming removed 4 bases from V and 7 bases from J, with 17 bases in between. This CDR3 is 15 amino acids long. DNA of the CDR3: TGCGCCAGCAGCACCCGGGCGAAAGCGGGTGAAAAACTGTTTTTT. This translates into CASSTRAKAGEKLFF.

At least ten counts were recorded for this clonotype. CDR3: CASSQEGSGGPRSSYNSPLHF. CDR3 nucleotide sequence: TGCGCCAGCAGCCAAGAGGGGTCAGGGGGCCCCCGGAGCTCCTATAATTCACCCCTCCACTTT. The chain uses TRBV4-1 and TRBJ1-6; 8 nucleotides agree with TRBD1. The V segment lost 0 bases and the J segment 0 bases; nucleotides outside the gene matches: 13. Germline V lookup: CDR1 MGHRA, CDR2 YSYEKL. The CDR3 runs 21 residues.

The table lists this clonotype with a few counts. The chain has TRBV29-1 and TRBJ1-4, with D unclear. Looked up from germline, CDR1 is SQVTM and CDR2 is ANQGSEA. This CDR3 region has 12 residues. With 5 bases removed from V and 6 bases from J, the gap between germline ends came to 10 bases. CDR3 nucleotides: TGCAGCGTTCGGGCGGGCGATGAAAAACTGTTTTTT. This translates into CSVRAGDEKLFF.

The J gene is TRBJ1-4, the V gene TRBV6-5, with D possibly being TRBD1 (5 bases). Germline CDR1 and CDR2: MNHEY and SVGAGI. The V and J ends lost 6 bases and 5 bases respectively, with 13 bases between them. The CDR3 is 14 amino acids. CDR3 sequence reads: CASSRDSRNEKLFF. In DNA form, the CDR3 reads TGTGCCAGCAGCCGTGACAGTCGAAATGAAAAACTGTTTTTT.

The rearrangement uses TRBV20-1 and TRBJ1-5; unclear D gene. Per germline, CDR1 DFQATT and CDR2 SNEGSKA (reference sequence). The CDR3 runs to 15 residues. Between the trimmed V and J ends, which lost 3 bases and 3 bases, there was a span of 15 bases. The CDR3 region is CSASPDTPNNQPQHF. In nucleotides, the CDR3 is TGCAGTGCTAGCCCCGACACACCAAACAATCAGCCCCAGCATTTT.

The chain recombines TRBV5-5 with TRBJ2-7; D is uncertain. The germline CDR1 and CDR2 sequences are SGHKS and YYEKEE (reference sequence). The CDR3 spans 13 residues. Trimming shortened V by 1 base and J by 5 bases, and 10 bases separated the two germline ends. The CDR3 DNA reads as TGTGCCAGCAGCTTGTGGGGTAGCCACGAGCAGTACTTC. It encodes CASSLWGSHEQYF.

The V and J genes are TRBV12-3 or TRBV12-4 and TRBJ1-1; TRBD1 matches at 9 bases. The CDR3 runs 14 residues. Unmatched junction bases numbered 8, after V lost 6 bases and J lost 6 bases. CDR3 bases: TGTGCCAGCAGGCCGGGACAGGGTTCTCCTGAAGCTTTCTTT. It is translated as CASRPGQGSPEAFF.

The sample holds a few counts of this clonotype. This chain joins TRBV15 and TRBJ1-3; the D is unclear. The germline V gene has CDR1 LNHNV and CDR2 YYDKDF (reference sequence). The CDR3 is 16 amino acids. Trimming pared 5 bases from V and 0 bases from J, leaving 14 bases between. CDR3 nucleotide sequence: TGTGCCACCAGCCCTTGGGAATTTCCCTCTGGAAACACCATATATTTT. Amino acids: CATSPWEFPSGNTIYF.

This rearrangement joins TRBV20-1 to TRBJ2-3, with D possibly matching TRBD2 (6 bases). Trimming shortened V by 0 bases and J by 5 bases, and 21 bases separated the two germline ends. Germline CDR1 is DFQATT and CDR2 is SNEGSKA (reference sequence). The CDR3 length is 17 residues. The CDR3 spells CSAREIRAGRDVDTQYF. For the CDR3, the DNA is TGCAGTGCTAGAGAAATCAGGGCGGGGAGAGATGTAGATACGCAGTATTTT.

This clonotype was observed a handful of times. The J gene is TRBJ1-4, the V gene TRBV5-5; the match to TRBD1 covers 10 bases. The CDR3 runs to 17 residues. From germline, CDR1 is SGHKS and CDR2 YYEKEE (reference sequence). Trimming at V came to 4 bases and at J to 8 bases, leaving 14 bases not matched to a gene. CDR3 coding DNA: TGTGCCAGCAGCCTAGTACCCGCTGGACAGGGGGAAGAAAAACTGTTTTTT. This sequence encodes CASSLVPAGQGEEKLFF.

V and J are TRBV12-3 or TRBV12-4 and TRBJ1-2, with D uncertain. The CDR3 is made up of 16 amino acids. V lost 2 bases, J lost 0 bases, and 13 bases lay in between. CDR3 region: CASSLFLNTANYGYTF. CDR3 nucleotide sequence: TGTGCCAGCAGTTTATTCCTAAATACAGCTAACTATGGCTACACCTTC.

This clonotype was seen a few times. The rearrangement uses TRBV4-1 and TRBJ1-6; TRBD1 might be the D (5 bases). Germline assignment: CDR1 MGHRA and CDR2 YSYEKL. V was trimmed by 4 bases and J by 7 bases, leaving 23 bases between them. The CDR3 totals 18 residues. The CDR3 spells CASSLQGERAIKNSPLHF. CDR3 sequence (DNA): TGCGCCAGCAGCCTCCAGGGCGAAAGGGCAATTAAAAATTCACCCCTCCACTTT.

This clonotype was seen more than once but under ten times. This sequence joins TRBV28 and TRBJ2-7, with 9 bases that match TRBD2. Germline trimming cut 9 bases from V and 4 bases from J; bases unmatched to any gene: 10. The CDR3 sequence is 14 residues long. Germline V lookup: CDR1 MDHEN, CDR2 SYDVKM. CDR3 amino acids: CASSVAGELYEQYF. In DNA form, the CDR3 reads TGTGCCAGTTCCGTAGCGGGAGAATTGTACGAGCAGTACTTC.

The chain uses TRBV15 and TRBJ2-1, with 7 bases aligning to TRBD2. The ends lost 0 bases at V and 5 bases at J; junction bases unmatched: 7. Germline-derived CDR1 and CDR2 are LNHNV and YYDKDF (reference sequence). The CDR3 spans 16 residues. As DNA, the CDR3 is TGTGCCACCAGCAGAGATCGTCTAGCGGTAAACAATGAGCAGTTCTTC. Its protein is CATSRDRLAVNNEQFF.

The table lists this clonotype with a few counts. J is TRBJ1-1 and V is TRBV5-1, with a possible D match to TRBD1 (5 bases). Germline lookup yields CDR1 SGHRS and CDR2 YFSETQ. V lost 1 base to trimming and J lost 3 bases, with 16 bases between them. The CDR3 length is 16 residues. The CDR3 nucleotides are TGCGCCAGCAGCTTGTGGGGACCACTAGCGGACACTGAAGCTTTCTTT. Protein product: CASSLWGPLADTEAFF.

The rearrangement joins TRBV20-1 to TRBJ1-6, with a weak D call TRBD1 (6 bases). CDR3 length: 15 residues. Between the trimmed V and J ends, which lost 1 base and 7 bases, there was a span of 14 bases. The germline gives CDR1 DFQATT, CDR2 SNEGSKA (reference sequence). DNA for the CDR3: TGCAGTGCTAGAGTATCCGACAGGCCGAATTCACCCCTCCACTTT. Encoded protein: CSARVSDRPNSPLHF.

The DNA of the CDR3 is TGTGCCAGCAGTCCGGGACAGGTTCTTAATGGCTACACCTTC. Its protein product is CASSPGQVLNGYTF. V gene TRBV2 combines with J gene TRBJ1-2; TRBD1 agrees at 8 bases. J lost 6 bases, V lost 5 bases, and 8 bases had no gene match. Germline lookup yields CDR1 SNHLY and CDR2 FYNNEI. CDR3 length: 14 residues.

The CDR3 sequence is CASSPVQGSYGYTF. CDR3 DNA sequence: TGCGCCAGCAGCCCAGTACAGGGCTCCTATGGCTACACCTTC. This chain connects TRBV5-1 to TRBJ1-2, with D perhaps matching TRBD1 (6 bases). Looked up from germline, CDR1 is SGHRS and CDR2 is YFSETQ. V lost 4 bases and J 4 bases, leaving 14 bases between the germline ends. The CDR3 totals 14 residues.